This T cell receptor beta chain was documented in a study of blood T cell repertoires in COVID-19. Study background: Samples representing acute and convalescent COVID-19 were sourced from the United States, Italy and Spain. The cDNA or gDNA used as material had been derived from T cells, B-cell-depleted T cells, or PBMCs.

Per the original methods: Quantification of nucleated cells was approximated via reference gene primer amplification. Libraries were prepared by immunoSEQ multiplex PCR; TCRdb keeps only in-frame clonotypes and omits some of them. That table is the source of V, J and clone size, and D and trimming were worked out from the DNA. The data hold some 200,000 clones, with approximately 83% observed a single time. V dropped 5 bases and J dropped 6 bases, with 16 bases sitting between them. Germline loops: CDR1 SEHNR, CDR2 FQNEAQ (reference sequence). This CDR3 has 15 residues. This TCR was sampled from a woman under 40 who had recovered from COVID-19. This chain connects TRBV7-9 to TRBJ2-2; TRBD2 is a possible D gene (6 bases). Input material: peripheral blood. CDR3 nucleotides: TGTGCCAGCAGCCCGGGAACGGGAGCGTCCGGGGAGCTGTTTTTT. This encodes CASSPGTGASGELFF.